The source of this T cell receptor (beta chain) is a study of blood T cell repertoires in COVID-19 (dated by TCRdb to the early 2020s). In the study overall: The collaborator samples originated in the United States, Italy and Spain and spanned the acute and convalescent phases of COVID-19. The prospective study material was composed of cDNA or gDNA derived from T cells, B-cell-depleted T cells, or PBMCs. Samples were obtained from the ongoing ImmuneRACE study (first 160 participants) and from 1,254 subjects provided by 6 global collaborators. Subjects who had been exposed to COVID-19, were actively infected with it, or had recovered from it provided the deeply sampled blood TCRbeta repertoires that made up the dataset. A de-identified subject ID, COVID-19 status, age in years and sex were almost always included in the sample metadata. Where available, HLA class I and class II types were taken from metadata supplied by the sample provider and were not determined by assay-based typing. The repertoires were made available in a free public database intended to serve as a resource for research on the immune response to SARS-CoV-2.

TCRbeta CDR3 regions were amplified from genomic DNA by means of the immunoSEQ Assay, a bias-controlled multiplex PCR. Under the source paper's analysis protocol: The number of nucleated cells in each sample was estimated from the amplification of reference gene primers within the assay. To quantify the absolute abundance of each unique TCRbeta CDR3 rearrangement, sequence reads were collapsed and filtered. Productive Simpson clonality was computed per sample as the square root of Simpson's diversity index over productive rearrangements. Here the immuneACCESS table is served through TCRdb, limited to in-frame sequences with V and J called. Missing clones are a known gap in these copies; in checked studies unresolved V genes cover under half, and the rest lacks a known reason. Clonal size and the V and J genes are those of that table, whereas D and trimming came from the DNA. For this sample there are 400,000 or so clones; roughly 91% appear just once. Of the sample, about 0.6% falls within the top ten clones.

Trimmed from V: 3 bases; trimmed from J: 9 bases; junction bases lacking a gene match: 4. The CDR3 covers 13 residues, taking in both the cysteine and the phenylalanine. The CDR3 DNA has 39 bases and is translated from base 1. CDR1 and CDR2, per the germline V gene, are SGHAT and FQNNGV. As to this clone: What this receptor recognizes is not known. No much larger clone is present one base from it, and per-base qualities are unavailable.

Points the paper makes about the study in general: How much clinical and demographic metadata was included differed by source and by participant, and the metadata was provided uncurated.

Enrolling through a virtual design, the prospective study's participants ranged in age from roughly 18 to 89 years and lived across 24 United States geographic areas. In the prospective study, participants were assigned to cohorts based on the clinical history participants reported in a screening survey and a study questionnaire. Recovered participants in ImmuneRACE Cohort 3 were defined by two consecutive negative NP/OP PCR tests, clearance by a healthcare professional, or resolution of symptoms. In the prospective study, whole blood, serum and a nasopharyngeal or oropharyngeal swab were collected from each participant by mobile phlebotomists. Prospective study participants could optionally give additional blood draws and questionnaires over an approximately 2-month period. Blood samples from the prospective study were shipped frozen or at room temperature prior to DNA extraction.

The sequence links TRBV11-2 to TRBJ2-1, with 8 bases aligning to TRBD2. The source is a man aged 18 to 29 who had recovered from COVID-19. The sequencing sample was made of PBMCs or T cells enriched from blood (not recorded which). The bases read TGTGCCAGCAGCTTTGGACTAGCTGCTGAGCAGTTCTTC. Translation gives CASSFGLAAEQFF.